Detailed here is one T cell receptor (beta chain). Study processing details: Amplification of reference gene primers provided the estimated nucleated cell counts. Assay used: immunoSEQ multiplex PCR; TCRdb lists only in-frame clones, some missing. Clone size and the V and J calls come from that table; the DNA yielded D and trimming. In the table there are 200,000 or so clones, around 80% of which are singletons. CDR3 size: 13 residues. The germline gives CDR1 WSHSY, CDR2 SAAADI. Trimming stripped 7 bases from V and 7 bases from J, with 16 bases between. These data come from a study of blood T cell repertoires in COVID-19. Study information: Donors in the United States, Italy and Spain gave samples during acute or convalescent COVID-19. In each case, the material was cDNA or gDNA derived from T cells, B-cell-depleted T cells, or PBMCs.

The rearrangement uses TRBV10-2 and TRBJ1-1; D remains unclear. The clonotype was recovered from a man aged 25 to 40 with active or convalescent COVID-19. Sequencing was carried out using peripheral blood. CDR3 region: CASTYQGGFEAFF. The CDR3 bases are TGCGCCAGCACCTATCAAGGAGGCTTTGAAGCTTTCTTT.